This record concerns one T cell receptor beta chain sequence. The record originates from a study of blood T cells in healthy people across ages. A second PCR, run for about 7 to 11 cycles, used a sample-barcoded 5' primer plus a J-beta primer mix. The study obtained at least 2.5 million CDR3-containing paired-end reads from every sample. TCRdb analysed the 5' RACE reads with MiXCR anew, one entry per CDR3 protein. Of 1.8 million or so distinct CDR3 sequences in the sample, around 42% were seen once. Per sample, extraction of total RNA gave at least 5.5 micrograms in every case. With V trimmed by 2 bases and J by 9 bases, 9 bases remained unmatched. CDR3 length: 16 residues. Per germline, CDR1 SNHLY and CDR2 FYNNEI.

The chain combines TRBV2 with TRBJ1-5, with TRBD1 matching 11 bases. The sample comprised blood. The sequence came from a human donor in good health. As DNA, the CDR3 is TGTGCCAGCAGTGAATCCGGACAGGGGGCCAAGGGGCCCCAGCATTTT. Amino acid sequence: CASSESGQGAKGPQHF.